The sequence of this T cell receptor (beta chain) was determined in a study of cytomegalovirus exposure and HLA in healthy donors. Study as a whole: Roughly four fifths of more than 300 genotyped donors fell in the Caucasian-associated ancestry cluster.

This clone was detected a few times. The antigen is undetermined. General study points: What was likely a sequencing artifact was a cluster of highly shared sequence variants. A prior analysis recorded that most TCR beta V segments were productive about 87% or about 30% of the time. Reports state that TCR beta sequences accurately predicted most subjects' HLA-A and HLA-B alleles.

This PCR relied on a set of 60 Vbeta primers and 13 Jbeta primers. Assay: immunoSEQ multiplex PCR; the TCRdb copy retains only in-frame clones and omits some. Among some 150,000 clones listed, more than 75% were seen once. This CDR3 is 13 amino acids long. Germline CDR1 reads KGHSH; CDR2 reads LQKENI. Between the trimmed V and J ends, which lost 2 bases and 3 bases, there was a span of 5 bases. The source is a woman in her twenties or thirties in good health and CMV-seronegative. The rearrangement links TRBV18 to TRBJ1-3, with D hard to call. Material for sequencing was PBMCs. CDR3 sequence: CASSPENGNTIYF. The CDR3 nucleotides are TGTGCCAGCTCACCAGAGAATGGAAACACCATATATTTT.